Below are 15 T cell receptor beta chains sequenced from a single sample in a study of shared clonotypes between healthy human individuals. Sequencing used immunoSEQ multiplex PCR; TCRdb keeps in-frame clones, though not all of them. Here the sample spans approximately 720,000 clones, roughly 70% being singletons. Sequencing used memory CD4+ T cells sorted from blood. Regarding subset: CD45RA-negative fraction. The receptor source for this set is a woman aged 25 to 45 in good health.

This chain connects TRBV28 to TRBJ1-2, with D perhaps matching TRBD1 (5 bases). The CDR3 length is 15 residues. Germline V gene lookup returns CDR1 MDHEN and CDR2 SYDVKM. V dropped 6 bases and J dropped 0 bases, with 14 bases sitting between them. The CDR3 region has the DNA TGTGCCAGCAGGGGGGGGGACTCCACTAACTATGGCTACACCTTC. It codes for CASRGGDSTNYGYTF.

This chain connects TRBV5-4 to TRBJ2-1; unclear D gene. This CDR3 is built from 12 residues. Trimming cost V 2 bases and J 8 bases, with 8 bases left between them. Germline-derived CDR1 and CDR2 are SGHNT and YYREEE (reference sequence). The CDR3 is CASSFSRDEQFF. CDR3 sequence (DNA): TGTGCCAGCAGCTTCAGCCGGGATGAGCAGTTCTTC.

The chain links TRBV5-1 to TRBJ2-7; D ambiguous. The CDR3 runs 12 residues. Germline V lookup: CDR1 SGHRS, CDR2 YFSETQ. V gave up 3 bases and J gave up 2 bases, with 6 bases separating them. Here the CDR3 DNA reads TGCGCCAGCAGCTCCGCGACCTACGAGCAGTACTTC. It translates to CASSSATYEQYF. The whole variable domain, filled in from reference TRBV5-1 and TRBJ2-7, reads KAGVTQTPRYLIKTRGQQVTLSCSPISGHRSVSWYQQTPGQGLQFLFEYFSETQRNKGNFPGRFSGRQFSNSRSEMNVSTLELGDSALYLCASSSATYEQYFGPGTRLTVT.

This clone was counted only a few times. Other DNA sequences in the sample encode the same CDR3. The chain combines TRBV20-1 with TRBJ2-7; D not certain. Deletions cut 4 bases from V and 3 bases from J, with 7 bases between. Looked up from germline, CDR1 is DFQATT and CDR2 is SNEGSKA (reference sequence). The CDR3 has 11 residues. The CDR3 DNA reads as TGCAGTGCTAAACCGAGCTACGAGCAGTACTTC. This sequence encodes CSAKPSYEQYF.

The J gene is TRBJ2-3, the V gene TRBV5-1; D possibly corresponds to TRBD1 (6 bases). Germline CDR1 reads SGHRS; CDR2 reads YFSETQ. V lost 4 bases and J 3 bases, leaving 15 bases between the germline ends. The CDR3 is made up of 15 amino acids. CDR3 sequence reads: CASSLGQPPTDTQYF. The CDR3 nucleotides are TGCGCCAGCAGCCTCGGACAGCCGCCAACAGATACGCAGTATTTT.

The V gene is TRBV2, the J gene TRBJ1-2; D unresolved. Germline V CDR1 and CDR2: SNHLY, FYNNEI. This CDR3 contains 13 residues. Trimming took off 11 bases at V and 2 bases at J, with 15 bases between the two ends. CDR3 bases: TGTGCCTCTGGACTCGCGGGCAACTATGGCTACACCTTC. It encodes CASGLAGNYGYTF.

The chain links TRBV28 to TRBJ2-3, with 15 bases identical to TRBD2. Germline CDR1 reads MDHEN; CDR2 reads SYDVKM. V shed 7 bases and J 6 bases; nucleotides not matched to a gene: 11. CDR3 length equals 17 residues. The CDR3 reads CASTTTGLAGGGDTQYF. The CDR3, as DNA: TGTGCCAGCACCACTACGGGACTAGCGGGAGGTGGGGATACGCAGTATTTT.

This clone came up a few times. The rearrangement joins TRBV7-9 to TRBJ2-1; D gene unclear. The CDR3 extends over 11 amino acids. Trimming pared 5 bases from V and 8 bases from J, leaving 7 bases between. Germline-derived CDR1 and CDR2 are SEHNR and FQNEAQ (reference sequence). The CDR3 DNA follows: TGTGCCAGCAGCCCCTCCCATGAGCAGTTCTTC. Encoded protein: CASSPSHEQFF.

The chain recombines TRBV5-1 with TRBJ2-5; D is possibly TRBD1 (6 bases). Trimming took 5 bases from V and 6 from J, leaving 20 bases between them. CDR1 is SGHRS, CDR2 YFSETQ, per germline. The CDR3 sequence is 15 residues long. The CDR3 DNA follows: TGCGCCAGCAGTCTCCAGGGGAATCGGGATAAGACCCAGTACTTC. Translation gives CASSLQGNRDKTQYF.

This chain links TRBV25-1 with TRBJ1-5; D is ambiguous. The V end lost 6 bases, the J end lost 4 bases, and 4 bases lay between the germline ends. The CDR3 loop spans 11 amino acids. Germline CDR1 is MGHDK and CDR2 is SYGVNS. The CDR3 loop is CASSPNQPQHF. The CDR3 coding sequence is TGTGCCAGCAGCCCTAATCAGCCCCAGCATTTT.

V usage is TRBV6-1 and J usage is TRBJ1-1; 7 nucleotides match TRBD1. The V segment lost 5 bases and the J segment 4 bases; nucleotides outside the gene matches: 7. The CDR3 has 14 residues. The germline CDR1 and CDR2 sequences are MNHNS and SASEGT. As DNA, the CDR3 is TGTGCCAGCAGTCCAGGGGACAGCCGCACTGAAGCTTTCTTT. Its protein product is CASSPGDSRTEAFF.

The gene calls are TRBV6-5 and TRBJ1-1; no clear D. The CDR3 has 15 amino acids. The V end lost 0 bases, the J end lost 1 base, and 9 bases lay between the germline ends. Per the germline V gene, CDR1 is MNHEY and CDR2 is SVGAGI. CDR3: CASSYSKRPNTEAFF. In nucleotides, the CDR3 is TGTGCCAGCAGTTACTCGAAACGACCGAACACTGAAGCTTTCTTT.

The chain carries TRBV7-2 and TRBJ2-7; maybe TRBD2 (6 bases). Germline V CDR1 and CDR2: SGHTA, FQGNSA. Trimming left V 0 bases short and J 5 bases short, with 14 bases between. This CDR3 region has 15 residues. The CDR3 loop is CASSLAGGFPNEQYF. CDR3 sequence (DNA): TGTGCCAGCAGCTTAGCGGGAGGATTCCCCAACGAGCAGTACTTC. Filled out from reference TRBV7-2 and TRBJ2-7, the complete variable domain reads GAGVSQSPSNKVTEKGKDVELRCDPISGHTALYWYRQSLGQGLEFLIYFQGNSAPDKSGLPSDRFSAERTGGSVSTLTIQRTQQEDSAVYLCASSLAGGFPNEQYFGPGTRLTVT.

The genes are TRBV18 and TRBJ2-7, with unresolved D. Trimming took 0 bases from V and 3 from J, leaving 6 bases between them. There are 13 residues in the CDR3. Germline CDR1 reads KGHSH; CDR2 reads LQKENI. For the CDR3, the DNA is TGTGCCAGCTCACCACCAGTGAACTACGAGCAGTACTTC. Its translation is CASSPPVNYEQYF. The full variable domain, with the rest looked up from reference TRBV18 and TRBJ2-7, is NAGVMQNPRHLVRRRGQEARLRCSPMKGHSHVYWYRQLPEEGLKFMVYLQKENIIDESGMPKERFSAEFPKEGPSILRIQQVVRGDSAAYFCASSPPVNYEQYFGPGTRLTVT.

The chain joins TRBV28 to TRBJ2-2, with TRBD2 identical over 12 bases. Unmatched junction bases numbered 6, after V lost 7 bases and J lost 6 bases. The CDR3 is 15 amino acids. Germline CDR1 is MDHEN and CDR2 is SYDVKM. The CDR3 spells CASKRLAGEAGELFF. Written as DNA, the CDR3 is TGTGCCAGCAAGCGACTAGCGGGAGAAGCCGGGGAGCTGTTTTTT.